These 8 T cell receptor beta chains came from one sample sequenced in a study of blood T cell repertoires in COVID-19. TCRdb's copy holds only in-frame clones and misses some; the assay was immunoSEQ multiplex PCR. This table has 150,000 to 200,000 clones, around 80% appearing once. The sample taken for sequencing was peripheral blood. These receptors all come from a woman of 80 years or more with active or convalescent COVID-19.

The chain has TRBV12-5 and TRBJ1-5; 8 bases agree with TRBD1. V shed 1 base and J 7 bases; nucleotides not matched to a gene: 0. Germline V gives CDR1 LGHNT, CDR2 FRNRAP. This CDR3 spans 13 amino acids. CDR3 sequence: CASGLDRGQPQHF. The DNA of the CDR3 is TGTGCTAGTGGTTTGGACAGGGGGCAGCCCCAGCATTTT.

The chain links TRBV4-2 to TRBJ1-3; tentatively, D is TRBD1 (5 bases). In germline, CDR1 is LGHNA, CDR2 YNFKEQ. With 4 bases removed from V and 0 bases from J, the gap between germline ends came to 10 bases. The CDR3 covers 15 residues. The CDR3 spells CASSPNRLSGNTIYF. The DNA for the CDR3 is TGTGCCAGCAGCCCAAACAGGCTCTCTGGAAACACCATATATTTT.

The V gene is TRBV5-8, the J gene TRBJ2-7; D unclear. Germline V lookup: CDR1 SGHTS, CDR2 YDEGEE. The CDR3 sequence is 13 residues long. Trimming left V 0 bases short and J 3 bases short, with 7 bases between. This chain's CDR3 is CASSLAQSYEQYF. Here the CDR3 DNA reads TGTGCCAGCAGCTTGGCACAGAGCTACGAGCAGTACTTC.

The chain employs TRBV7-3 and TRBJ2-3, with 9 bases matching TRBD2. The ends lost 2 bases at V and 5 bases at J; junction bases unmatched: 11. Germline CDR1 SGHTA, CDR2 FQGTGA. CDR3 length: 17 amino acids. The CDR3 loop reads CASSLGLAGPTIDTQYF. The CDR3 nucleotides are TGTGCCAGCAGCTTAGGGCTAGCGGGGCCGACGATAGATACGCAGTATTTT.

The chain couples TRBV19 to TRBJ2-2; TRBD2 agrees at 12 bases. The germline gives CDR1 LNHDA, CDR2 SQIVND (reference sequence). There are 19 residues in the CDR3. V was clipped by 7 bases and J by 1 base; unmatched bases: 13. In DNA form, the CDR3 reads TGTGCCAGTATCGCGACTAGCGGGGGTGTTGGGTGGAACACCGGGGAGCTGTTTTTT. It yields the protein CASIATSGGVGWNTGELFF. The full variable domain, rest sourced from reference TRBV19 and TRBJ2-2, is DGGITQSPKYLFRKEGQNVTLSCEQNLNHDAMYWYRQDPGQGLRLIYYSQIVNDFQKGDIAEGYSVSREKKESFPLTVTSAQKNPTAFYLCASIATSGGVGWNTGELFFGEGSRLTVL.

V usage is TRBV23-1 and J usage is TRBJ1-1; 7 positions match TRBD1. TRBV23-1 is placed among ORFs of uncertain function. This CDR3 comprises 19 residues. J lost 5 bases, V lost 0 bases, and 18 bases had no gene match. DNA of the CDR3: TGCGCCAGCAGTCAATCTGAGACAGGGTGGGGAAGTGGGGCTACTGAAGCTTTCTTT. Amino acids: CASSQSETGWGSGATEAFF.

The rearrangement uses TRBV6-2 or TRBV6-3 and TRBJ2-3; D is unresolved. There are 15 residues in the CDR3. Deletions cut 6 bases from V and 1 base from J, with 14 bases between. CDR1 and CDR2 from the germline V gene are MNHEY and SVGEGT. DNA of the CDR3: TGTGCCAGCAGCCCCTCTAGTGTGGGCACAGATACGCAGTATTTT. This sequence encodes CASSPSSVGTDTQYF.

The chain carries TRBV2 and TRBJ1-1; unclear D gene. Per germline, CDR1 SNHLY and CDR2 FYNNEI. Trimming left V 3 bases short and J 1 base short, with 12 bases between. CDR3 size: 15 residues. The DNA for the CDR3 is TGTGCCAGCAGTGATGTTGGGCAGAAGAACACTGAAGCTTTCTTT. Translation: CASSDVGQKNTEAFF.